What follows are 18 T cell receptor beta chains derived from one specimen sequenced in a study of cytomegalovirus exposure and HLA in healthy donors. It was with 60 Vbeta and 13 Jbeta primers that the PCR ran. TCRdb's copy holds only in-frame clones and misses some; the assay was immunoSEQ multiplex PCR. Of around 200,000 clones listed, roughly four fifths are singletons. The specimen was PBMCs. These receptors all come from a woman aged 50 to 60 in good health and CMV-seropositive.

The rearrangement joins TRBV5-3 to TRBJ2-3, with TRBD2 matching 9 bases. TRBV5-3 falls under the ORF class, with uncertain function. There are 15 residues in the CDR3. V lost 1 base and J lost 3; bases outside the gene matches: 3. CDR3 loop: CARSLQRGATDTQYF. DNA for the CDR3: TGTGCCAGAAGCTTGCAGCGGGGGGCGACAGATACGCAGTATTTT.

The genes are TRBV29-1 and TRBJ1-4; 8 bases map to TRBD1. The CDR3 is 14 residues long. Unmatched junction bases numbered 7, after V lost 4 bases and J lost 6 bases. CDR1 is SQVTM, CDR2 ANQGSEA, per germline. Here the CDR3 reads CSVADRGRHEKLFF. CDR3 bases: TGCAGCGTTGCAGACAGGGGACGGCATGAAAAACTGTTTTTT.

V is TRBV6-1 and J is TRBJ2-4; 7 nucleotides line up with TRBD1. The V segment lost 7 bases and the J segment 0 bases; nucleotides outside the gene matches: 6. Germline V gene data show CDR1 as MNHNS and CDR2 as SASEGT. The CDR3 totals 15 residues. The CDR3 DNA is TGTGCCAGCAATCGGGACAGAATAGCCAAAAACATTCAGTACTTC. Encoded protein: CASNRDRIAKNIQYF.

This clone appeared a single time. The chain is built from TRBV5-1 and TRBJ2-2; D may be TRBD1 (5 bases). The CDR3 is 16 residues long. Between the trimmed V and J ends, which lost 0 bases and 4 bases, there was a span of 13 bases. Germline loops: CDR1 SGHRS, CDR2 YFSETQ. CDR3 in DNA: TGCGCCAGCAGCTTGGGGGTGTGGGGCTCCACCGGGGAGCTGTTTTTT. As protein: CASSLGVWGSTGELFF.

CDR3 nucleotides: TGTGCCAGCAGTTACCCGACAGGGGACACCGGGGAGCTGTTTTTT. It specifies CASSYPTGDTGELFF. This chain links TRBV6-6 with TRBJ2-2; 8 positions agree with TRBD1. CDR1 and CDR2 (germline): MNHNY, SVGAGI (reference sequence). CDR3 length: 15 residues. Unmatched junction bases numbered 2, after V lost 2 bases and J lost 3 bases.

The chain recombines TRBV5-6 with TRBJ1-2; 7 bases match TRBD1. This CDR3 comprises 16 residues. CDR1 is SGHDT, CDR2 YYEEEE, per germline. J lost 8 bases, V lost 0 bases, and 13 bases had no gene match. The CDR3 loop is CASSLGPGQLSPGYTF. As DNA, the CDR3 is TGTGCCAGCAGCTTGGGCCCGGGACAGCTTAGCCCCGGCTACACCTTC.

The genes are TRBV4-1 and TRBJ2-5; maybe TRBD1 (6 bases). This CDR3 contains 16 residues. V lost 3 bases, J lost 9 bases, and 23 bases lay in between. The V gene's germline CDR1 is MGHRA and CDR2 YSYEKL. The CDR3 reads CASSHQAQGSYVPQYF. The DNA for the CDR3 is TGCGCCAGCAGCCACCAAGCCCAGGGGAGCTATGTGCCCCAGTACTTC.

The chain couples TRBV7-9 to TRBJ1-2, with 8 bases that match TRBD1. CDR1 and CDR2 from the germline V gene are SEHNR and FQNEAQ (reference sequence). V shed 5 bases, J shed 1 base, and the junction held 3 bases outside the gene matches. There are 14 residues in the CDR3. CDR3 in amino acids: CASSRTGFNYGYTF. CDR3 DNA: TGTGCCAGCAGCCGGACAGGGTTTAACTATGGCTACACCTTC.

CDR3 in amino acids: CASSLVLNQPQHF. The DNA for the CDR3 is TGTGCCAGCAGCTTAGTTCTTAATCAGCCCCAGCATTTT. The chain has TRBV7-6 and TRBJ1-5, with D uncertain. CDR1 and CDR2 (germline): SGHVS, FNYEAQ. The V and J ends lost 1 base and 4 bases respectively, with 5 bases between them. This CDR3 comprises 13 residues.

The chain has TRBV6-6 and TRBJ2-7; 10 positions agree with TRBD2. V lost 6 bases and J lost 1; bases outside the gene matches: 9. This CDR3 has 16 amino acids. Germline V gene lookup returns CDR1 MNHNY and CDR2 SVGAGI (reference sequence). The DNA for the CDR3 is TGTGCCAGCAGCCCCATAGCGGGGGGACCTTCCTACGAGCAGTACTTC. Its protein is CASSPIAGGPSYEQYF.

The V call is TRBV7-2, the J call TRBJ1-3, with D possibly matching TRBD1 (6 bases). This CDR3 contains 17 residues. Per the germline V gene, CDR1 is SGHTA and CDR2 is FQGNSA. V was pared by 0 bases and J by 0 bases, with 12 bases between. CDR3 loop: CASSLASDRYSGNTIYF. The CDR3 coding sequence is TGTGCCAGCAGCTTAGCCTCGGACAGATACTCTGGAAACACCATATATTTT. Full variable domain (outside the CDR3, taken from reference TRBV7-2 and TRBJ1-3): GAGVSQSPSNKVTEKGKDVELRCDPISGHTALYWYRQSLGQGLEFLIYFQGNSAPDKSGLPSDRFSAERTGGSVSTLTIQRTQQEDSAVYLCASSLASDRYSGNTIYFGEGSWLTVV.

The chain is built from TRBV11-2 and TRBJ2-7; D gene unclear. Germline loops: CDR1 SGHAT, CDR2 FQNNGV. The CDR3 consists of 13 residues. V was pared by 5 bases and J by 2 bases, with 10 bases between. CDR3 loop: CASSGPITYEQYF. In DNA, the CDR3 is TGTGCCAGCAGCGGCCCCATCACCTACGAGCAGTACTTC. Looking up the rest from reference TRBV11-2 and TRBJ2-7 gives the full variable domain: EAGVAQSPRYKIIEKRQSVAFWCNPISGHATLYWYQQILGQGPKLLIQFQNNGVVDDSQLPKDRFSAERLKGVDSTLKIQPAKLEDSAVYLCASSGPITYEQYFGPGTRLTVT.

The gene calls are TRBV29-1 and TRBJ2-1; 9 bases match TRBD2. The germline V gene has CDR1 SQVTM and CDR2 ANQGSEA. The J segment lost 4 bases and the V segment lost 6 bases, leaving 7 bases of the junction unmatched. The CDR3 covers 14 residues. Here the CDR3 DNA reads TGCAGCGTAACAAGGCGGGGGGGTTACAATGAGCAGTTCTTC. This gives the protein CSVTRRGGYNEQFF.

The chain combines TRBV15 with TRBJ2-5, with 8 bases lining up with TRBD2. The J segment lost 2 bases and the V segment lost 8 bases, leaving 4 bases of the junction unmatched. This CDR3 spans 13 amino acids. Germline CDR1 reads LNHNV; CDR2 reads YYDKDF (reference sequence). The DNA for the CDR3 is TGTGCCACCTTTAGCGGGGAACAAGAGACCCAGTACTTC. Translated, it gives CATFSGEQETQYF.

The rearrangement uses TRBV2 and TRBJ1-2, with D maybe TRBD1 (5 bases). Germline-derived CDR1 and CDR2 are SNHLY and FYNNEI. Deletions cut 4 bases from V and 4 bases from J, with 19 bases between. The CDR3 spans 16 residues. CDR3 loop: CASSGGRGTSSYGYTF. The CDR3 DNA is TGTGCCAGCAGTGGAGGGCGGGGGACGAGTTCCTATGGCTACACCTTC.

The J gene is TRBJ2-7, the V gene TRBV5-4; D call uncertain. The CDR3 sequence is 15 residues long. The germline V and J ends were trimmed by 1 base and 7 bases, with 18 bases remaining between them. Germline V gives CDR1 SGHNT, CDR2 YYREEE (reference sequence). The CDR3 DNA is TGTGCCAGCAGCTTGACGTTTGCATCGAGTCCGGAGCAGTACTTC. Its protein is CASSLTFASSPEQYF.

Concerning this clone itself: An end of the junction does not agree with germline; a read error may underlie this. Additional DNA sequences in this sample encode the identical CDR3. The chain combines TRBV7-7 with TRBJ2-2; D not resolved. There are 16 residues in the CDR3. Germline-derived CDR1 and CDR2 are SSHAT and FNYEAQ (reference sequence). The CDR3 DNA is TGCGCCAGCAGCTTAGAAGCGAGGATGCCCACCGGGGAGCTGTTTTTT. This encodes CASSLEARMPTGELFF.

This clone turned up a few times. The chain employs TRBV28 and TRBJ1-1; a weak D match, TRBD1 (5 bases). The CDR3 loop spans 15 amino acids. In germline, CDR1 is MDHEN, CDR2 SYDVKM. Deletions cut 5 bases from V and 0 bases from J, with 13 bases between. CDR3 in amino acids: CASSQNRNMNTEAFF. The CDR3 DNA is TGTGCCAGCAGTCAAAACAGGAACATGAACACTGAAGCTTTCTTT.